These 24 T cell receptor beta chains came from one sample sequenced in a study of blood T cell repertoires in COVID-19. Clones were sequenced by immunoSEQ multiplex PCR, and TCRdb holds only the in-frame ones, with some missing. The table records 120,000 to 150,000 clones, almost 85% of them present only once. The sample taken for sequencing was PBMCs or T cells enriched from blood (not recorded which). The source is a man aged 40-49 years with acute COVID-19.

J is TRBJ2-7 and V is TRBV21-1; the D call TRBD1 from the table was never checked on the DNA. TRBV21-1 is noted as a pseudogene. The CDR3 has 14 amino acids. In DNA, the CDR3 is TGTGCCAGCAGCATTCCCCGGGACAGGGGCATGCAGTACTTC. It codes for CASSIPRDRGMQYF.

This chain connects TRBV2 to TRBJ2-7; maybe TRBD1 (5 bases). This CDR3 spans 12 amino acids. Looked up from germline, CDR1 is SNHLY and CDR2 is FYNNEI. Trimming took off 6 bases at V and 2 bases at J, with 8 bases between the two ends. In DNA, the CDR3 is TGTGCCAGCAGGGACAAGCCCTACGAGCAGTACTTC. It yields the protein CASRDKPYEQYF.

J is TRBJ2-2 and V is TRBV4-3, with TRBD2 as a possible D gene (6 bases). Trimming took 2 bases from V and 2 from J, leaving 15 bases between them. Per germline, CDR1 LGHNA and CDR2 YSLEER. The CDR3 runs 17 residues. The CDR3 sequence: CASSQNPGLVNTGELFF. CDR3 in DNA: TGCGCCAGCAGCCAAAACCCGGGACTCGTTAACACCGGGGAGCTGTTTTTT.

DNA for the CDR3: TGCGCCAGCAGCCAAGATTCCCCCCGGCTCGCGGACACCATATATTTT. Protein: CASSQDSPRLADTIYF. The chain has TRBV4-1 and TRBJ1-3; D is unresolved. Trimming stripped 0 bases from V and 8 bases from J, with 17 bases between. The CDR3 runs 16 residues. The germline gives CDR1 MGHRA, CDR2 YSYEKL.

The V gene is TRBV28, the J gene TRBJ1-6; TRBD1 is a possible D gene (5 bases). Germline CDR1 reads MDHEN; CDR2 reads SYDVKM. Trimming took off 5 bases at V and 5 bases at J, with 16 bases between the two ends. The CDR3 has 16 residues. CDR3: CASSPSGVPDNSPLHF. Here the CDR3 DNA reads TGTGCCAGCAGTCCCTCGGGGGTACCGGATAATTCACCCCTCCACTTT.

The count of this clone is one. Here the CDR3 reads CASSLDLADKETQYF. CDR3 nucleotide sequence: TGTGCCAGCAGCTTGGACTTAGCGGATAAAGAGACCCAGTACTTC. The rearrangement uses TRBV5-4 and TRBJ2-5; D possibly corresponds to TRBD2 (6 bases). The CDR3 totals 15 residues. V was cut by 0 bases and J by 3 bases, with 12 bases left in between. The germline gives CDR1 SGHNT, CDR2 YYREEE (reference sequence).

The chain employs TRBV6-5 and TRBJ1-1, with 7 bases aligning to TRBD1. Germline V gene lookup returns CDR1 MNHEY and CDR2 SVGAGI. This CDR3 has 16 amino acids. V gave up 4 bases and J gave up 0 bases; unmatched junction bases: 8. CDR3 in amino acids: CASSFTIGGVNTEAFF. CDR3 in DNA: TGTGCCAGCAGTTTTACGATAGGGGGCGTGAACACTGAAGCTTTCTTT.

The chain carries TRBV5-1 and TRBJ2-5, with D maybe TRBD2 (6 bases). In germline, CDR1 is SGHRS, CDR2 YFSETQ. Trimming shortened V by 0 bases and J by 1 base, and 13 bases separated the two germline ends. The CDR3 has 16 residues. As DNA, the CDR3 is TGCGCCAGCAGCTTGGACGCGCTGGAGGGCCAAGAGACCCAGTACTTC. It encodes CASSLDALEGQETQYF.

The chain joins TRBV28 to TRBJ1-5, with D maybe TRBD1 (5 bases). This CDR3 contains 15 residues. The germline V gene has CDR1 MDHEN and CDR2 SYDVKM. V lost 5 bases to trimming and J lost 6 bases, with 17 bases between them. Written as DNA, the CDR3 is TGTGCCAGCAGTCCCAGGGTAGTCTTGGGTCAGCCCCAGCATTTT. This sequence encodes CASSPRVVLGQPQHF.

DNA for the CDR3: TGTGCCTGGAGTGTCGGGGTACCCCTCCACTTT. Residues: CAWSVGVPLHF. The chain links TRBV30 to TRBJ1-6, with D unresolved. With 0 bases removed from V and 12 bases from J, the gap between germline ends came to 6 bases. The CDR3 consists of 11 residues. Germline V CDR1 and CDR2: GTSNPN, SVGIG (reference sequence).

This rearrangement joins TRBV13 to TRBJ2-5; D perhaps matches TRBD2 (6 bases). Germline loops: CDR1 PRHDT, CDR2 FYEKMQ (reference sequence). The CDR3 is 14 amino acids. Trimming pared 5 bases from V and 2 bases from J, leaving 12 bases between. The CDR3 bases are TGTGCCAGCAGCACCCGGGACTCTCAAGAGACCCAGTACTTC. Protein sequence: CASSTRDSQETQYF.

The rearrangement joins TRBV5-1 to TRBJ2-1; TRBD1 is a possible D gene (6 bases). The V end lost 0 bases, the J end lost 3 bases, and 19 bases lay between the germline ends. This CDR3 has 18 amino acids. Germline V lookup: CDR1 SGHRS, CDR2 YFSETQ. The CDR3 loop reads CASSLEGHLVGYYNEQFF. Here the CDR3 DNA reads TGCGCCAGCAGCTTGGAGGGACACCTGGTGGGATACTACAATGAGCAGTTCTTC.

The chain carries TRBV27 and TRBJ2-1, with 11 bases fitting TRBD2. Trimming removed 5 bases from V and 6 bases from J; junction bases left unmatched: 6. Germline V CDR1 and CDR2: MNHEY, SMNVEV (reference sequence). CDR3 length: 15 residues. The CDR3 bases are TGTGCCAGCAGTCCCACTAGCGGGAGAAGCAATGAGCAGTTCTTC. This encodes CASSPTSGRSNEQFF.

The chain links TRBV6-5 to TRBJ2-1; 12 bases are shared with TRBD2. V gave up 5 bases and J gave up 7 bases; unmatched junction bases: 3. The CDR3 runs to 14 residues. Germline CDR1 and CDR2: MNHEY and SVGAGI. The CDR3 DNA reads TGTGCCAGCAGTCTAGCGGGAGGGGAAAATGAGCAGTTCTTC. Amino acid sequence: CASSLAGGENEQFF.

CDR3 bases: TGTGCCAGTCATCGTGGCAGTAGACACGAAAAACTGTTTTTT. Residues: CASHRGSRHEKLFF. The chain has TRBV19 and TRBJ1-4; D is undetermined. The ends were cut back, 8 bases at V and 8 bases at J, with 18 bases in the middle. The CDR3 contains 14 residues. In germline, CDR1 is LNHDA, CDR2 SQIVND (reference sequence).

V and J are TRBV29-1 and TRBJ2-7, with 8 bases that match TRBD1. The CDR3 has 14 residues. Germline trimming cut 1 base from V and 2 bases from J; bases unmatched to any gene: 4. Germline V gene lookup returns CDR1 SQVTM and CDR2 ANQGSEA. The CDR3 region has the DNA TGCAGCGTTGAAGGGACAGGGAGACCCTACGAGCAGTACTTC. Translation: CSVEGTGRPYEQYF.

CDR3: CASSPDRGDSYEQYF. The DNA for the CDR3 is TGTGCCAGCAGCCCCGACAGGGGGGACTCCTACGAGCAGTACTTC. V usage is TRBV2 and J usage is TRBJ2-7, with 9 bases that match TRBD1. This CDR3 has 15 amino acids. The germline gives CDR1 SNHLY, CDR2 FYNNEI. The V gene end was trimmed by 6 bases and the J gene end by 0 bases; junction bases not matched to a gene: 6.

This CDR3 is CASSPSGVGQPQHF. Here the CDR3 DNA reads TGTGCCAGCAGCCCCTCCGGGGTTGGCCAGCCCCAGCATTTT. J is TRBJ1-5 and V is TRBV7-9; D not resolved. Looked up from germline, CDR1 is SEHNR and CDR2 is FQNEAQ (reference sequence). The length of the CDR3 is 14 residues. V lost 5 bases and J lost 7, with 15 bases in between.

The chain combines TRBV7-2 with TRBJ1-6; 9 bases are a match to TRBD1. Germline lookup yields CDR1 SGHTA and CDR2 FQGNSA. The CDR3 loop spans 17 amino acids. V was clipped by 5 bases and J by 10 bases; unmatched bases: 15. CDR3 sequence: CASSVSYRDRDGSPLHF. For the CDR3, the DNA is TGTGCCAGCAGCGTCTCCTACCGGGACAGGGACGGGTCACCCCTCCACTTT.

This clone has only a few counts. The chain recombines TRBV6-2 or TRBV6-3 with TRBJ1-4, with 7 positions matching TRBD1. CDR1 is MNHEY and CDR2 is SVGEGT in the germline V gene. V lost 0 bases and J lost 7; bases outside the gene matches: 2. The CDR3 has 14 amino acids. The CDR3 loop reads CASSYSGGSEKLFF. The CDR3 DNA reads TGTGCCAGCAGTTACTCAGGGGGCTCTGAAAAACTGTTTTTT.

The V and J genes are TRBV10-3 and TRBJ2-2, with 9 bases aligning to TRBD1. This CDR3 has 16 amino acids. Germline CDR1 reads ENHRY; CDR2 reads SYGVKD. With 6 bases clipped from V and 5 bases from J, the junction kept 10 bases outside the gene matches. The CDR3 coding sequence is TGTGCCATCAGGAGGGGAAAACAGGGGGCGACCGGGGAGCTGTTTTTT. This translates into CAIRRGKQGATGELFF.

This clone occurred a few times. J is TRBJ1-6 and V is TRBV2; 10 positions match TRBD1. The junction had 5 bases not matched to a gene; V was cut back by 9 bases and J by 9 bases. Germline loops: CDR1 SNHLY, CDR2 FYNNEI. This CDR3 has 13 residues. In DNA, the CDR3 is TGTGCCAGGGGGAGGACAGGGGGTTCACCCCTCCACTTT. Encoded protein: CARGRTGGSPLHF.

The chain carries TRBV29-1 and TRBJ2-3, with D maybe TRBD1 (5 bases). The CDR3 runs 11 residues. Germline CDR1 reads SQVTM; CDR2 reads ANQGSEA. The germline V and J ends were trimmed by 4 bases and 4 bases, with 6 bases remaining between them. The chain's CDR3 is CSVVGADTQYF. CDR3 nucleotide sequence: TGCAGCGTTGTAGGGGCAGATACGCAGTATTTT.

The J gene is TRBJ2-5, the V gene TRBV6-1, with 9 nucleotides matching TRBD2. V was pared by 3 bases and J by 5 bases, with 19 bases of the junction left unmatched. The V gene's germline CDR1 is MNHNS and CDR2 SASEGT. CDR3 length: 19 amino acids. CDR3 loop: CASSEVFGVAGDCCETQYF. The CDR3 coding sequence is TGTGCCAGCAGTGAGGTGTTCGGAGTAGCGGGAGACTGCTGCGAGACCCAGTACTTC.